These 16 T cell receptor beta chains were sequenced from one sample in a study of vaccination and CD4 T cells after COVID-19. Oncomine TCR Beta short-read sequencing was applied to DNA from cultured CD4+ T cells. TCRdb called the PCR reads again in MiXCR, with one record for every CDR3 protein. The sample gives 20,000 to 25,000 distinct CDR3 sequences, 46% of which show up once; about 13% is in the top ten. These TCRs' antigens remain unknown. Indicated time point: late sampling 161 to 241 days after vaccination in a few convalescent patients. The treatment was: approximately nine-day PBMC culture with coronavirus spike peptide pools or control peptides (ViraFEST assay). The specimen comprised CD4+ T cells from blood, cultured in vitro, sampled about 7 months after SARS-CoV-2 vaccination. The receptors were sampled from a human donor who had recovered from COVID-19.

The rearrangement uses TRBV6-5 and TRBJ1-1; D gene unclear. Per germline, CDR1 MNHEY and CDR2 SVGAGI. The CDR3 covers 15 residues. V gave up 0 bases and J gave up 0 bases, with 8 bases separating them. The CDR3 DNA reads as TGTGCCAGCAGTTACTCTCGGGGAATGAACACTGAAGCTTTCTTT. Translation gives CASSYSRGMNTEAFF.

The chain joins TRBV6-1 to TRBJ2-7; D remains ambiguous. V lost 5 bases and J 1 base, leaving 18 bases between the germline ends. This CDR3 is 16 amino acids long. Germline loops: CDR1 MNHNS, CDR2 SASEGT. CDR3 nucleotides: TGTGCCAGCAGTAGGCCCCCCGACGGCGCTTCCTACGAGCAGTACTTC. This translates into CASSRPPDGASYEQYF.

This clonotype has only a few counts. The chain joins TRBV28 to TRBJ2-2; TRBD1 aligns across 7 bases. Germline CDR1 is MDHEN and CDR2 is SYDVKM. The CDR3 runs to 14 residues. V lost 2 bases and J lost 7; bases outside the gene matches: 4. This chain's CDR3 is CASSLNAGGGELFF. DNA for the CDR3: TGTGCCAGCAGTTTAAATGCAGGGGGCGGGGAGCTGTTTTTT.

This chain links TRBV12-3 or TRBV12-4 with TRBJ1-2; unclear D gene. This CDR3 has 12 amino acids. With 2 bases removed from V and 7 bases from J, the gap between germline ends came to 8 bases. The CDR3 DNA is TGTGCCAGCAGTTTATCGATGGGTGGCTACACCTTC. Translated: CASSLSMGGYTF.

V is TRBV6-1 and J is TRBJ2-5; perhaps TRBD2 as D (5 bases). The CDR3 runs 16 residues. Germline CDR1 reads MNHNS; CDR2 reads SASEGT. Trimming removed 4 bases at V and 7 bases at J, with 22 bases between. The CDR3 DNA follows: TGTGCCAGCAGTGGGGTGGGTGAGGGATTGGTTGGGACCCAGTACTTC. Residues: CASSGVGEGLVGTQYF.

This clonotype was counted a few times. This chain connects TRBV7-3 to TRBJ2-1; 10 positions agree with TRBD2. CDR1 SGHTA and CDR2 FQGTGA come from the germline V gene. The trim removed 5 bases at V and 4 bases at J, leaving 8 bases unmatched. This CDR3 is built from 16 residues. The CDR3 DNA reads TGTGCCAGCAGCCTTCTAGCGGGGGTGGCTTACAATGAGCAGTTCTTC. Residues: CASSLLAGVAYNEQFF.

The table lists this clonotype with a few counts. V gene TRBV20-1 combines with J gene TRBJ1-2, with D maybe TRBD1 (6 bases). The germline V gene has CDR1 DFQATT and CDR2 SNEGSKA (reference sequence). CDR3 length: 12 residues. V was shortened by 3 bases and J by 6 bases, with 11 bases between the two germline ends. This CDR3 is CSASRGLNGYTF. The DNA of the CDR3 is TGCAGTGCTAGTCGGGGGCTGAATGGCTACACCTTC.

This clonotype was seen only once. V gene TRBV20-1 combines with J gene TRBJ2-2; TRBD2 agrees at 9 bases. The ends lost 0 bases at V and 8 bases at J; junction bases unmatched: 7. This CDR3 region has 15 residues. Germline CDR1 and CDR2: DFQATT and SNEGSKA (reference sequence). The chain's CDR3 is CSARDRRGGLGELFF. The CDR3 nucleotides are TGCAGTGCTAGAGATCGGCGGGGGGGCTTGGGGGAGCTGTTTTTT.

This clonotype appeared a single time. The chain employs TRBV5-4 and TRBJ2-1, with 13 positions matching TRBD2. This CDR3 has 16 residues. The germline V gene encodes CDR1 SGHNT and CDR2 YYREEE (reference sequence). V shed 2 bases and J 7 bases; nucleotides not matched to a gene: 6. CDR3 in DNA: TGTGCCAGCAGCTTAGGACTAGCGGGGGTTAGGAATGAGCAGTTCTTC. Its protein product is CASSLGLAGVRNEQFF.

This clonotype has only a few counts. This CDR3 reads CSVERKGIETQYF. As DNA, the CDR3 is TGCAGCGTTGAGAGGAAAGGTATCGAGACCCAGTACTTC. V usage is TRBV29-1 and J usage is TRBJ2-5; the D is unclear. The CDR3 runs to 13 residues. With 3 bases removed from V and 5 bases from J, the gap between germline ends came to 13 bases. CDR1 is SQVTM, CDR2 ANQGSEA, per germline. Filled out from reference TRBV29-1 and TRBJ2-5, the complete variable domain reads SAVISQKPSRDICQRGTSLTIQCQVDSQVTMMFWYRQQPGQSLTLIATANQGSEATYESGFVIDKFPISRPNLTFSTLTVSNMSPEDSSIYLCSVERKGIETQYFGPGTRLLVL.

CDR3 in DNA: TGTGCCACCACTAAGGACAGGGTCTCTGGAAACACCATATATTTT. This gives the protein CATTKDRVSGNTIYF. The rearrangement links TRBV15 to TRBJ1-3, with 8 bases identical to TRBD1. This CDR3 spans 15 amino acids. J lost 0 bases, V lost 7 bases, and 5 bases had no gene match. CDR1 and CDR2 (germline): LNHNV, YYDKDF (reference sequence). The full variable domain, with the rest looked up from reference TRBV15 and TRBJ1-3, is DAMVIQNPRYQVTQFGKPVTLSCSQTLNHNVMYWYQQKSSQAPKLLFHYYDKDFNNEADTPDNFQSRRPNTSFCFLDIRSPGLGDTAMYLCATTKDRVSGNTIYFGEGSWLTVV.

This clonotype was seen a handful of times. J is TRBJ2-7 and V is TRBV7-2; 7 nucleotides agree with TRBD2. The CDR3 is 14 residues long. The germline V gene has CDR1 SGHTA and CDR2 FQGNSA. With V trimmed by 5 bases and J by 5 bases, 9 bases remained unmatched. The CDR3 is CASSPRLATHEQYF. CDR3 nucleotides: TGTGCCAGCAGCCCGAGACTAGCAACCCACGAGCAGTACTTC.

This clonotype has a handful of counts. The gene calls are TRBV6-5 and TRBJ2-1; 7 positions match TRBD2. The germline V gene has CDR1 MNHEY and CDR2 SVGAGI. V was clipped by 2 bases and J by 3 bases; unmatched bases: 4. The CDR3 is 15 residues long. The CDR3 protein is CASSYGPSGYNEQFF. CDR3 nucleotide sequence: TGTGCCAGCAGTTACGGACCTAGCGGCTACAATGAGCAGTTCTTC.

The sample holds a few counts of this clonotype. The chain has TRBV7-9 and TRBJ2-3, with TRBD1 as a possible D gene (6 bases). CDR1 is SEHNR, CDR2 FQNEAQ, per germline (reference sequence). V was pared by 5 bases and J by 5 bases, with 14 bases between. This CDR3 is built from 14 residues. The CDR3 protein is CASSRTRQEDTQYF. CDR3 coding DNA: TGTGCCAGCAGCCGTACCAGACAGGAAGATACGCAGTATTTT.

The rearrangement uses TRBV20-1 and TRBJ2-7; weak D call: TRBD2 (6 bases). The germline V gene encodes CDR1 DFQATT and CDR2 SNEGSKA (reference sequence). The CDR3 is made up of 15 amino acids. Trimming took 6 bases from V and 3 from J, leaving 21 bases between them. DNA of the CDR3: TGCAGTGCCTCCACTCCTCGCGGGATAGTCTACGAGCAGTACTTC. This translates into CSASTPRGIVYEQYF.

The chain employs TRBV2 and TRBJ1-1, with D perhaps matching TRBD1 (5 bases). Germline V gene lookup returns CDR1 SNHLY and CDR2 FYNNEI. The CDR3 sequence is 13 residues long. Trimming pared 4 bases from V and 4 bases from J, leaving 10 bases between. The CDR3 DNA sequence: TGTGCCAGCAGTGCCGAGAGGGGCACTGAAGCTTTCTTT. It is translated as CASSAERGTEAFF.